This TCR beta chain was identified in a study of cytomegalovirus exposure and HLA in healthy donors. Study information: T cells numbering around 200 million yielded 95 million to 140 million unique TCR beta sequences in an earlier analysis.

Notes on this clone: Its specificity is unknown.

PCR used 60 Vbeta primers and 13 Jbeta primers. Sequenced by immunoSEQ multiplex PCR; TCRdb stores in-frame clones only, minus some. This sample has 150,000 to 200,000 clones, with roughly 85% found just once. Points from the study as a whole: In a later analysis, TCR beta V- and J-gene trimming showed a link to a missense DCLRE1C variant.

V was pared by 1 base and J by 10 bases, with 10 bases between. CDR3 length: 12 residues. CDR1 and CDR2 (germline): MDHEN, SYDVKM. The origin of this receptor is a man between 18 and 35 years old in good health and CMV-seropositive. Sequenced: PBMCs. The rearrangement links TRBV28 to TRBJ1-1; D might be TRBD1 (5 bases). CDR3 protein: CASSLFPGGAFF. CDR3 DNA sequence: TGTGCCAGCAGTTTATTTCCCGGGGGAGCTTTCTTT.